This T cell receptor beta chain was recovered during a study of T cell changes during pregnancy in multiple sclerosis. Data came from immunoSEQ multiplex PCR; TCRdb stores just in-frame clones and leaves some out. The sample yields around 67,000 clones, around 93% seen once. Germline V gene lookup returns CDR1 SGDLS and CDR2 YYNGEE. Trimming shortened V by 2 bases and J by 6 bases, and 11 bases separated the two germline ends. The CDR3 contains 14 residues. The sequence was obtained from a female donor with multiple sclerosis, enrolled in a pregnancy study. The gene calls are TRBV9 and TRBJ2-2; D might be TRBD1 (5 bases). This material consisted of peripheral blood, taken in the first trimester of pregnancy. The CDR3 loop reads CASSVQGFPGELFF. The CDR3 region has the DNA TGTGCCAGCAGCGTCCAGGGTTTCCCCGGGGAGCTGTTTTTT.